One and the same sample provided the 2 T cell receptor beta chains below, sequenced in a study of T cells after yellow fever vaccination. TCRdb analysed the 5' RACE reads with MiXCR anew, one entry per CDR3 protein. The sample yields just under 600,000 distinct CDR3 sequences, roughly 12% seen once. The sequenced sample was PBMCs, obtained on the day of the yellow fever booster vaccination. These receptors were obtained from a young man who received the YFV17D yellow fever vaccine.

The CDR3 loop is CASRQRLGNTEAFF. In DNA, the CDR3 is TGTGCCAGTAGACAGCGACTAGGGAACACTGAAGCTTTCTTT. The J gene is TRBJ1-1, the V gene TRBV12-3 or TRBV12-4, with D possibly TRBD1 on 5 matching bases. The CDR3 contains 14 residues. V lost 9 bases to trimming and J lost 1 base, with 15 bases between them.

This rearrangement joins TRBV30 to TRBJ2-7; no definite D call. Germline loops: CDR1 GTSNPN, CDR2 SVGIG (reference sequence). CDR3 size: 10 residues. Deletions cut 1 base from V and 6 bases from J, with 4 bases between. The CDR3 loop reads CAWSEGEQYF. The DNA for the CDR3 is TGTGCCTGGAGTGAGGGCGAGCAGTACTTC.